The text below deals with one T cell receptor (beta chain). The CDR3 contains 14 residues. Germline CDR1 and CDR2: MNHEY and SVGAGI. The V and J ends lost 4 bases and 2 bases, in that order; junction bases with no gene match: 1. This sample is part of a study of yellow fever vaccine responses in identical twins. TCRdb redid the calling of the RT-PCR reads with MiXCR, one entry per CDR3 protein. The sample lists 300 to 450 distinct CDR3 sequences, over 60% seen once, with approximately 40% in the top ten. This chain connects TRBV6-5 to TRBJ1-1; 10 bases line up with TRBD1. This TCR derives from a female donor who received the yellow fever vaccine. The sequences come from T cells from blood (PBMCs), unsorted or a sorted subset (not recorded which), collected before or after yellow fever vaccination (not recorded which). CDR3 region: CASSLTGGNTEAFF. CDR3 DNA: TGTGCCAGCAGTTTGACAGGGGGCAACACTGAAGCTTTCTTT.